These 20 T cell receptor beta chains were sequenced from one sample in a study of T cells in Graves' hyperthyroidism and ophthalmopathy (dated by TCRdb to about 2019). Library preparation was by multiplex PCR. Sequencer: Illumina HiSeq 2000. The TCR beta CDR3 regions were amplified from the RNA transcripts. The TCR CDR3 was subjected to a first round of RT-PCR using the HTBI primer set and the Qiagen OneStep RT-PCR kit. The raw public data were reprocessed by TCRdb itself: fastp quality trimming at Q25, MiXCR clonotype calling, in-frame beta chains only. Identical CDR3 proteins give one entry, which carries the most common genes and DNA. A total of approximately 400,000 distinct CDR3 sequences appear in this sample, about 14% of them only once. Over 25% of the sample rests with the top ten. Material: blood. The receptors stem from a man between 50 and 59 years old with Graves' ophthalmopathy.

The sample holds a few counts of this clonotype. A single base separates this from a much larger clone, so it may be a read error. In DNA, the CDR3 is TGTGCCAGCAGTTTGATTAACAGTGAGCAGTTCTTC. Protein product: CASSLINSEQFF. The rearrangement joins TRBV12-3 or TRBV12-4 to TRBJ2-1; D call uncertain. The CDR3 totals 12 residues. V lost 3 bases to trimming and J lost 9 bases, with 9 bases between them.

This clonotype has ten or more counts. The V call is TRBV7-8, the J call TRBJ1-6; 10 nucleotides agree with TRBD1. V lost 0 bases, J lost 10 bases, and 0 bases stayed unmatched. The CDR3 contains 14 residues. Germline assignment: CDR1 SGHVS and CDR2 FQNEAQ. CDR3 nucleotide sequence: TGTGCCAGCAGCTTAGCGGGACAGGGGTCACCCCTCCACTTT. It encodes CASSLAGQGSPLHF.

The chain combines TRBV6-6 with TRBJ2-3, with D possibly matching TRBD1 (6 bases). The V gene's germline CDR1 is MNHNY and CDR2 SVGAGI (reference sequence). The ends were cut back, 0 bases at V and 0 bases at J, with 7 bases in the middle. The CDR3 covers 15 residues. CDR3 in DNA: TGTGCCAGCAGTTACTCAGGGGGTAGCACAGATACGCAGTATTTT. It encodes CASSYSGGSTDTQYF.

V gene TRBV25-1 combines with J gene TRBJ2-5; D may be TRBD2 (5 bases). This CDR3 comprises 14 residues. V shed 8 bases and J shed 5 bases, with 18 bases lying between them. Looked up from germline, CDR1 is MGHDK and CDR2 is SYGVNS. The CDR3 loop reads CASAGGGLRETQYF. In DNA, the CDR3 is TGTGCCAGCGCGGGTGGAGGTTTGAGGGAGACCCAGTACTTC.

The V gene is TRBV27, the J gene TRBJ2-1; D uncertain. The V gene's germline CDR1 is MNHEY and CDR2 SMNVEV (reference sequence). The CDR3 length is 14 residues. Trimming left V 2 bases short and J 4 bases short, with 9 bases between. CDR3 region: CASSLADAYNEQFF. The CDR3 coding sequence is TGTGCCAGCAGTTTAGCGGACGCATACAATGAGCAGTTCTTC.

The chain carries TRBV6-1 and TRBJ2-3, with 7 bases aligning to TRBD2. J gave up 4 bases and V 0 bases, and 1 base lay outside the gene matches. The CDR3 extends over 14 amino acids. Germline V gene lookup returns CDR1 MNHNS and CDR2 SASEGT. In DNA form, the CDR3 reads TGTGCCAGCAGTGAAGCGGGAGGGTCAGATACGCAGTATTTT. Translating gives CASSEAGGSDTQYF.

The chain carries TRBV10-1 and TRBJ2-7; maybe TRBD1 (6 bases). From germline, CDR1 is WNHNN and CDR2 SYGVQD (reference sequence). Trimming cost V 2 bases and J 3 bases, with 11 bases left between them. The CDR3 contains 14 residues. CDR3 nucleotides: TGCGCCAGCAGTGAGAATCTAGGGGGCTACGAGCAGTACTTC. It yields the protein CASSENLGGYEQYF.

This clonotype was picked up many times. This chain joins TRBV20-1 and TRBJ2-7; perhaps D is TRBD1 or TRBD2 (5 bases each). The CDR3 covers 16 residues. Trimming stripped 5 bases from V and 0 bases from J, with 20 bases between. In germline, CDR1 is DFQATT, CDR2 SNEGSKA (reference sequence). The DNA of the CDR3 is TGCAGTGCTGGGGGAGACCTAGCCCAGAGCTCCTACGAGCAGTACTTC. It translates to CSAGGDLAQSSYEQYF.

There are many counts of this clonotype. CDR3 amino acids: CASSRDRIYEQYF. The CDR3 coding sequence is TGTGCCAGCAGCCGGGACAGGATCTACGAGCAGTACTTC. The chain combines TRBV11-2 with TRBJ2-7, with 8 bases lining up with TRBD1. The CDR3 loop spans 13 amino acids. Germline trimming cut 5 bases from V and 3 bases from J; bases unmatched to any gene: 3. In germline, CDR1 is SGHAT, CDR2 FQNNGV. Drawing the rest from reference TRBV11-2 and TRBJ2-7, the complete variable domain is EAGVAQSPRYKIIEKRQSVAFWCNPISGHATLYWYQQILGQGPKLLIQFQNNGVVDDSQLPKDRFSAERLKGVDSTLKIQPAKLEDSAVYLCASSRDRIYEQYFGPGTRLTVT.

This clonotype was observed a single time. This may stem from a read error, because a much larger clone lies one nucleotide away. CDR3: CASSQYNEEFF. The CDR3 DNA follows: TGTGCCAGCAGCCAGTACAATGAGGAGTTCTTC. This rearrangement joins TRBV11-2 to TRBJ2-1; D remains ambiguous. In germline, CDR1 is SGHAT, CDR2 FQNNGV. The CDR3 is 11 residues long. The whole variable domain, filled in from reference TRBV11-2 and TRBJ2-1, reads EAGVAQSPRYKIIEKRQSVAFWCNPISGHATLYWYQQILGQGPKLLIQFQNNGVVDDSQLPKDRFSAERLKGVDSTLKIQPAKLEDSAVYLCASSQYNEEFFGPGTRLTVL.

This clonotype was picked up many times. This rearrangement joins TRBV30 to TRBJ2-5, with D perhaps matching TRBD1 (6 bases). Trimming took 0 bases from V and 5 from J, leaving 10 bases between them. The CDR3 has 13 residues. The germline CDR1 and CDR2 sequences are GTSNPN and SVGIG (reference sequence). The CDR3 DNA follows: TGTGCCTGGAGTGTAGGGGGAGTTGAGACCCAGTACTTC. Residues: CAWSVGGVETQYF.

The chain links TRBV6-2 or TRBV6-3 to TRBJ2-1; 7 bases are shared with TRBD2. V shed 5 bases, J shed 6 bases, and the junction held 10 bases outside the gene matches. Germline lookup yields CDR1 MNHEY and CDR2 SVGEGT. The CDR3 runs to 15 residues. The CDR3 loop is CASSIAGQQGNEQFF. The CDR3 nucleotides read TGTGCCAGCAGTATAGCGGGTCAGCAGGGCAATGAGCAGTTCTTC.

This clonotype appeared many times. V and J are TRBV11-3 and TRBJ1-1, with D unresolved. This CDR3 is 13 amino acids long. In germline, CDR1 is SGHNT, CDR2 YENEEA. Trimming took 3 bases from V and 1 from J, leaving 6 bases between them. CDR3 amino acids: CASSLIRNTEAFF. The DNA of the CDR3 is TGTGCCAGCAGCTTGATACGGAACACTGAAGCTTTCTTT.

This clonotype was seen at least ten times. The chain employs TRBV15 and TRBJ2-1, with 7 bases identical to TRBD2. From germline, CDR1 is LNHNV and CDR2 YYDKDF (reference sequence). Germline trimming cut 3 bases from V and 9 bases from J; bases unmatched to any gene: 2. This CDR3 is built from 12 residues. CDR3 nucleotides: TGTGCCACCAGCAGGACTAGCACTGAGCAGTTCTTC. As protein: CATSRTSTEQFF.

The gene calls are TRBV10-3 and TRBJ2-1; no firm D call. Looked up from germline, CDR1 is ENHRY and CDR2 is SYGVKD. The CDR3 is 13 amino acids. The V end lost 6 bases, the J end lost 10 bases, and 16 bases lay between the germline ends. This CDR3 reads CAISSFTIHEQFF. CDR3 nucleotide sequence: TGTGCCATCAGCTCATTTACTATTCACGAGCAGTTCTTC.

This clonotype was seen at least ten times. The chain has TRBV11-3 and TRBJ1-1; D is undetermined. The CDR3 runs to 12 residues. The germline CDR1 and CDR2 sequences are SGHNT and YENEEA. With 5 bases removed from V and 11 bases from J, the gap between germline ends came to 15 bases. Written as DNA, the CDR3 is TGTGCCAGCAGCCCTAGGGCTCTACTCGCTTTCTTT. As protein: CASSPRALLAFF.

This chain uses TRBV5-8 with TRBJ2-3, with D maybe TRBD1 (6 bases). This CDR3 contains 15 residues. The germline V gene has CDR1 SGHTS and CDR2 YDEGEE. V lost 5 bases to trimming and J lost 2 bases, with 15 bases between them. DNA for the CDR3: TGTGCCAGCAGTTGGGGGCGCGGACCCACAGATACGCAGTATTTT. The encoded protein is CASSWGRGPTDTQYF.

This clonotype was recorded at least ten times. The chain links TRBV11-2 to TRBJ2-5; the match to TRBD2 covers 10 bases. CDR3 length equals 15 residues. V shed 0 bases and J 5 bases; nucleotides not matched to a gene: 3. Germline V gene data show CDR1 as SGHAT and CDR2 as FQNNGV. CDR3 in DNA: TGTGCCAGCAGCTTAGAATCTAGCGGGAGTGAGACCCAGTACTTC. Translating gives CASSLESSGSETQYF.

This clonotype was counted at least ten times. This rearrangement joins TRBV11-2 to TRBJ2-5; D ambiguous. CDR3 size: 13 residues. The germline V gene encodes CDR1 SGHAT and CDR2 FQNNGV. With 0 bases removed from V and 3 bases from J, the gap between germline ends came to 5 bases. CDR3 nucleotide sequence: TGTGCCAGCAGCTTAGACTTGAAAGAGACCCAGTACTTC. Translated: CASSLDLKETQYF. The complete variable domain, with remaining parts taken from reference TRBV11-2 and TRBJ2-5, reads EAGVAQSPRYKIIEKRQSVAFWCNPISGHATLYWYQQILGQGPKLLIQFQNNGVVDDSQLPKDRFSAERLKGVDSTLKIQPAKLEDSAVYLCASSLDLKETQYFGPGTRLLVL.

Concerning this clonotype itself: The junction shows a germline mismatch at one end, possibly a read error. This chain links TRBV28 with TRBJ2-3; D gene ambiguous. Per germline, CDR1 MDHEN and CDR2 SYDVKM. CDR3 length: 14 residues. CDR3 amino acids: CVSKLSPSTDTQYF. The CDR3 DNA reads TGTGTCAGCAAGTTAAGTCCCAGCACAGATACGCAGTATTTT.